The sequence of this T cell receptor (beta chain) was determined in a study of identical twins (dated by TCRdb to 2016 to 2017). Context from the whole study: The study deep-sequenced TCR alpha and beta repertoires from monozygotic twins, unrelated adults of various ages and cord blood to test whether fetal clonotypes persist. Replicate twin experiments were performed at different times using different library preparation protocols to rule out contamination. What the authors observed across the whole study: Invariant T cells such as MAIT and iNKT could partly confound zero-insertion analyses, although diverse VJ usage argued against such confounding for most clonotypes. In monozygotic twins, out-of-frame TCR alpha sharing was systematically underestimated by recombination models, although the models agreed with sharing between unrelated individuals. The excess sharing between twins in beta out-of-frame sequences was weaker because fewer shared sequences reduced the signal-to-noise ratio. Compared with coincidental sharing between unrelated individuals, out-of-frame TCR alpha sequences shared between twins showed an excess of sequences with low generation probability. Because the same donors could not be followed over many years, conclusions were based on cross-sectional statistical analysis. Abundant cord blood beta clonotypes carried fewer insertions; young adult naive repertoires showed a weaker similar trend, while memory repertoires showed none.

Libraries were made using 5' RACE. The instrument was an Illumina HiSeq 2000. Template switching added a universal primer binding site, and the final cDNA carried a unique molecular identifier that allowed TCR cDNA molecules to be counted accurately. Specific primers in the conserved constant-segment region were used to synthesize first-strand cDNA for TCR alpha and beta chains. To control for contamination, every cDNA library carried two barcodes: a SMART-Mk sample barcode plus Illumina barcodes. TruSeq adapter sequences, together with Illumina sample barcodes, were added in two successive PCR steps. The Illumina HiSeq platform was used with custom primers to sequence TCR alpha and beta cDNA libraries. In the paper's pipeline: MiGEC processed the raw reads to extract unique molecular identifiers, while MiXCR was used to determine the CDR3 positions. Recombination models were inferred per individual with the repgenHMM and IGoR tools using an EM algorithm. The analysis of shared clonotypes was done with the tcR package in R, with sharing normalized by the product of cloneset sizes. Out-of-frame nonproductive sequences were analyzed to study raw recombination free of thymic and clonal selection effects. TCRdb ran its own pipeline on the public reads, namely fastp trimming at Q25 and MiXCR clone calling, and kept in-frame beta chains. Entries are consolidated by CDR3 protein sequence, retaining the most common genes and DNA. These V and J calls derive from TCRdb rather than the authors' analysis. The sample contains 550,000 to 700,000 distinct CDR3 sequences, around 9.6% of them found a single time. The top ten clones comprise roughly 3% of the sample.

Every donor was a healthy Caucasian. The twin cohort consisted of three pairs of female monozygotic twins, all aged roughly 18 to 30 years. Peripheral blood mononuclear cells were used as the source from which RNA for TCR libraries was isolated. At the junction V is shortened by 3 bases and J by 0 bases, with 17 bases in between. The CDR3 sequence holds 17 residues, the cysteine and phenylalanine included. CDR3 DNA only is kept here, 51 bases in frame from base 1. The germline V gene provides CDR1 LGHNA and CDR2 YSLEER. This clonotype was observed a handful of times. Its antigen remains unidentified. Base qualities were left out, and no much larger clone turns up one base away. These data are also associated with another study on yellow fever vaccine responses in identical twins. That second report states: The T cell response to vaccination in identical twins was reported by the authors to appear partly convergent and partly personalized. Focusing on identical twins, the study followed the T cell clones that responded to the vaccine, and did so with precision.

The clonotype comes from a woman aged 18-30 years in good health. Recombination linked TRBV4-3 to TRBJ1-1; TRBD1 might be the D gene, on 5 matching bases. The sequencing sample was made of PBMCs. The sequence in DNA is TGCGCCAGCAGCCATGAAAACCCGGGACTCCTGAACACTGAAGCTTTCTTT. Translated, this gives CASSHENPGLLNTEAFF.